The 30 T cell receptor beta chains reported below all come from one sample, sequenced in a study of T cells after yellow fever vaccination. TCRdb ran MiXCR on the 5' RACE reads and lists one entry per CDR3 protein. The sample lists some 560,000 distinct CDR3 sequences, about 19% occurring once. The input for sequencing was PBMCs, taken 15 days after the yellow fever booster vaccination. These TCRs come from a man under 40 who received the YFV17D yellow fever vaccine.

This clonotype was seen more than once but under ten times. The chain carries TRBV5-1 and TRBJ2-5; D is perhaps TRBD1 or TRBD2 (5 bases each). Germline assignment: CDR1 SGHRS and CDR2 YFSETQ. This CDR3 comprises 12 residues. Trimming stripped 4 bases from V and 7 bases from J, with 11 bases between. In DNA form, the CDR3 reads TGCGCCAGCAGCCGGGACGTGGGGACCCAGTACTTC. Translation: CASSRDVGTQYF. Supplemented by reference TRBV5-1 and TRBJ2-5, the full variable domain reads KAGVTQTPRYLIKTRGQQVTLSCSPISGHRSVSWYQQTPGQGLQFLFEYFSETQRNKGNFPGRFSGRQFSNSRSEMNVSTLELGDSALYLCASSRDVGTQYFGPGTRLLVL.

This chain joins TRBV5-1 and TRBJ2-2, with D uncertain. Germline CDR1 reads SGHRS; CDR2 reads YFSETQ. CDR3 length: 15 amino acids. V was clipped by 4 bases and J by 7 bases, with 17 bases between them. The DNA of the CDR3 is TGCGCCAGCAGCCCGGGCGAAAGCTACGGCGGGGAGCTGTTTTTT. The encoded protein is CASSPGESYGGELFF.

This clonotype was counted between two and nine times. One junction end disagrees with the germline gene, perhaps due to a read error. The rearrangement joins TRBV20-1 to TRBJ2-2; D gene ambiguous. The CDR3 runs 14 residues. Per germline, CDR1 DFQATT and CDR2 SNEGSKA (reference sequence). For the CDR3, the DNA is TGCAGTGCCAGAGGACGGATGAACACCGGGGAGCTGTTTTTT. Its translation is CSARGRMNTGELFF.

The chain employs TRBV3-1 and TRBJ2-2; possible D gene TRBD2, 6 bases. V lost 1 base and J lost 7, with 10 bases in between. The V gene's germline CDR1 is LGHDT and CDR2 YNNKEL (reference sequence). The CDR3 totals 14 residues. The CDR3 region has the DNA TGTGCCAGCAGCCAAGCACTAGCCATCGGGGAGCTGTTTTTT. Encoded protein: CASSQALAIGELFF.

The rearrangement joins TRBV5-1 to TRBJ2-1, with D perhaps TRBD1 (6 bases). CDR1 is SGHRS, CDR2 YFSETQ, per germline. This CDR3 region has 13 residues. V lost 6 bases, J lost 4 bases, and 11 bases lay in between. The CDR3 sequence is CASTRDTYNEQFF. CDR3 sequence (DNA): TGCGCCAGCACCCGGGACACTTACAATGAGCAGTTCTTC.

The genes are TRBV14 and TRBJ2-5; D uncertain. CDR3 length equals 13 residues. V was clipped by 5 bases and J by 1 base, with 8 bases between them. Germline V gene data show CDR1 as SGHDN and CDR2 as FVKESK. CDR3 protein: CASSAGLQETQYF. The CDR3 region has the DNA TGTGCCAGCAGCGCCGGGCTCCAAGAGACCCAGTACTTC. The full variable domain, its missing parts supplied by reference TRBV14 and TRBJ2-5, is EAGVTQFPSHSVIEKGQTVTLRCDPISGHDNLYWYRRVMGKEIKFLLHFVKESKQDESGMPNNRFLAERTGGTYSTLKVQPAELEDSGVYFCASSAGLQETQYFGPGTRLLVL.

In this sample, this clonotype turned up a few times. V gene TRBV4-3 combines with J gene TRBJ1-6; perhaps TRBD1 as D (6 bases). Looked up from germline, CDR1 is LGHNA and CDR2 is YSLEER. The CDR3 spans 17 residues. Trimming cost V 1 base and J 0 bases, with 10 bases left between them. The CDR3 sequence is CASSQGRGGSYNSPLHF. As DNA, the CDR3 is TGCGCCAGCAGCCAAGGCAGGGGTGGCTCCTATAATTCACCCCTCCACTTT.

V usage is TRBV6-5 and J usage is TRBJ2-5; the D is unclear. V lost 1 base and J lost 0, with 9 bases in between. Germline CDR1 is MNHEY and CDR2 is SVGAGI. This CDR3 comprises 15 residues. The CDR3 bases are TGTGCCAGCAGTTACTTAGCCGGATACCAAGAGACCCAGTACTTC. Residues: CASSYLAGYQETQYF.

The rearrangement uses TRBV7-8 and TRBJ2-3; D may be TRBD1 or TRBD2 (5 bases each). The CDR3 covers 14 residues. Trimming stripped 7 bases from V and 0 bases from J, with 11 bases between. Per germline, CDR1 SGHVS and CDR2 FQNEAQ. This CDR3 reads CASMGPESTDTQYF. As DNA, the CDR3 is TGTGCCAGCATGGGACCGGAGAGCACAGATACGCAGTATTTT. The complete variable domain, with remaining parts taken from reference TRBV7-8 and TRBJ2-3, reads GAGVSQSPRYKVAKRGQDVALRCDPISGHVSLFWYQQALGQGPEFLTYFQNEAQLDKSGLPSDRFFAERPEGSVSTLKIQRTQQEDSAVYLCASMGPESTDTQYFGPGTRLTVL.

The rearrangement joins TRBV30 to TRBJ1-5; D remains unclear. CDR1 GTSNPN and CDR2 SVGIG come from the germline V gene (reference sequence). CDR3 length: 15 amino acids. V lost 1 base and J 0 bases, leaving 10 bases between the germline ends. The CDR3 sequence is CAWSGRPHSNQPQHF. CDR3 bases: TGTGCCTGGAGTGGCAGACCACATAGCAATCAGCCCCAGCATTTT.

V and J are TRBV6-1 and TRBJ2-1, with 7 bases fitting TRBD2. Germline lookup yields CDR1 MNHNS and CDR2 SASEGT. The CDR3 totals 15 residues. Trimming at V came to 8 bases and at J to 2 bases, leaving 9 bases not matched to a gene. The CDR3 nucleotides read TGTGCCAGCCACGAGGTAGGGAGGGCCTACAATGAGCAGTTCTTC. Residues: CASHEVGRAYNEQFF.

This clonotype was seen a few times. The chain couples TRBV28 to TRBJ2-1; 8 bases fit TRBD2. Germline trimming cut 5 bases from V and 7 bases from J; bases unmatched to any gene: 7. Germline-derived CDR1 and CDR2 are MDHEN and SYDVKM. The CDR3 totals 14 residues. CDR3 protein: CASSRSGSPNEQFF. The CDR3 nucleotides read TGTGCCAGCAGTAGGAGCGGGAGTCCGAATGAGCAGTTCTTC.

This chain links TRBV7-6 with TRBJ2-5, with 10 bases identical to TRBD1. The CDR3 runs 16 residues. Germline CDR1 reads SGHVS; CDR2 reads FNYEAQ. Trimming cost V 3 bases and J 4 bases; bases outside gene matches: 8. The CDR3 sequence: CASSLQTGGMGETQYF. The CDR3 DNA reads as TGTGCCAGCAGCTTGCAGACAGGGGGCATGGGAGAGACCCAGTACTTC.

The CDR3 spells CASSTTSTGFLPYEQYF. The DNA of the CDR3 is TGTGCCAGCAGCACCACCTCAACAGGTTTTTTGCCCTACGAGCAGTACTTC. The chain links TRBV7-8 to TRBJ2-7, with D perhaps TRBD1 (5 bases). The CDR3 extends over 17 amino acids. CDR1 and CDR2 (germline): SGHVS, FQNEAQ. The germline V and J ends were trimmed by 5 bases and 2 bases, with 22 bases remaining between them.

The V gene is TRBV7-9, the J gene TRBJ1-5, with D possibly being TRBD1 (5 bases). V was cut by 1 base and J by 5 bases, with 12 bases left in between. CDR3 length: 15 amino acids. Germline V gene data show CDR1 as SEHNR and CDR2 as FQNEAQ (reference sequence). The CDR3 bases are TGTGCCAGCAGCTTAGGGGACGGGACTTATCAGCCCCAGCATTTT. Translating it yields CASSLGDGTYQPQHF.

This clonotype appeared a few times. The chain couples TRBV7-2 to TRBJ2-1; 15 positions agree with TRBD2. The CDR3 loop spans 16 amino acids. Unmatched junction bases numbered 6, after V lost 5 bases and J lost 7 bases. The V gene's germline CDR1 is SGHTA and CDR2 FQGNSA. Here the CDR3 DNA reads TGTGCCAGCAGCACCTTTGGGACTAGCGGGAGGAATGAGCAGTTCTTC. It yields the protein CASSTFGTSGRNEQFF.

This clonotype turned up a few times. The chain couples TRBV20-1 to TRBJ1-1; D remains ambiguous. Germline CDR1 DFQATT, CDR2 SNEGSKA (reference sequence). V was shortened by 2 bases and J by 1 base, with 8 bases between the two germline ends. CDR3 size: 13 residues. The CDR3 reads CSARFRGNTEAFF. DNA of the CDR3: TGCAGTGCTAGATTCCGAGGGAACACTGAAGCTTTCTTT.

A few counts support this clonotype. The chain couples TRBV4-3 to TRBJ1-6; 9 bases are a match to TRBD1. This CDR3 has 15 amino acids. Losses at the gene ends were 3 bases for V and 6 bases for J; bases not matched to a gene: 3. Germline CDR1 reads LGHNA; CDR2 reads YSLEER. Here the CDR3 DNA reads TGCGCCAGCAGCCAGACAGGGGGGGGTAATTCACCCCTCCACTTT. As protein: CASSQTGGGNSPLHF.

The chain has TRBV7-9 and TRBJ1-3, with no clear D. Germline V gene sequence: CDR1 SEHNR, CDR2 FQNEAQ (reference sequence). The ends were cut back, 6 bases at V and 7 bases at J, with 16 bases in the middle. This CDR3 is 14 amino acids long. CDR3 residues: CASSSGFLRNTIYF. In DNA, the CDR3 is TGTGCCAGCAGTTCGGGATTTTTGAGGAACACCATATATTTT.

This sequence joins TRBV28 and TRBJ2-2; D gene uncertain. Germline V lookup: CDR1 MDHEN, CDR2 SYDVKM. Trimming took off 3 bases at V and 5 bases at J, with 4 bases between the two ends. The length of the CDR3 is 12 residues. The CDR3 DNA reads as TGTGCCAGCAGTTTGTGGACCGGGGAGCTGTTTTTT. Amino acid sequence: CASSLWTGELFF.

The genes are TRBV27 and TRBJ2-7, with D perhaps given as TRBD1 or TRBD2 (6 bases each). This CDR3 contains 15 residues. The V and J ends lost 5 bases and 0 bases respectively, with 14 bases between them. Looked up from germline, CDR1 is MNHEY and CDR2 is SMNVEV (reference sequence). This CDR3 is CASSMGGRTSYEQYF. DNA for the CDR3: TGTGCCAGCAGTATGGGGGGCAGGACCTCCTACGAGCAGTACTTC.

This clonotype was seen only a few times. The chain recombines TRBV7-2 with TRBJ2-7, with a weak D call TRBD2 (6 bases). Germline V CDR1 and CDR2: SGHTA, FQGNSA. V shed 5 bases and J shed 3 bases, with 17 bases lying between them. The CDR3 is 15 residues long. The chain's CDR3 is CASSPQEGWIYEQYF. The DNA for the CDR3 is TGTGCCAGCAGCCCCCAGGAGGGATGGATCTACGAGCAGTACTTC.

CDR3 sequence reads: CASSSSDRGETQYF. CDR3 sequence (DNA): TGTGCCAGCAGTTCATCTGACAGGGGAGAGACCCAGTACTTC. The chain carries TRBV28 and TRBJ2-5; TRBD1 matches 8 bases. Trimming at V came to 4 bases and at J to 4 bases, leaving 5 bases not matched to a gene. Germline CDR1 MDHEN, CDR2 SYDVKM. The CDR3 sequence is 14 residues long.

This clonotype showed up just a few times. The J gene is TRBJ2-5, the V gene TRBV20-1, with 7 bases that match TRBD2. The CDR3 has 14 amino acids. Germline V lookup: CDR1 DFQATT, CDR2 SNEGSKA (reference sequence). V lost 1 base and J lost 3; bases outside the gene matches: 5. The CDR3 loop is CSARVGSGKETQYF. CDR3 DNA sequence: TGCAGTGCTAGAGTTGGGAGCGGGAAAGAGACCCAGTACTTC.

The chain's CDR3 is CASSQDKGAGQFF. The CDR3 nucleotides read TGTGCCAGCAGCCAAGATAAGGGGGCAGGGCAGTTCTTC. This chain joins TRBV3-1 and TRBJ2-1, with 7 bases that match TRBD1. This CDR3 has 13 amino acids. The ends lost 0 bases at V and 12 bases at J; junction bases unmatched: 5. In germline, CDR1 is LGHDT, CDR2 YNNKEL (reference sequence).

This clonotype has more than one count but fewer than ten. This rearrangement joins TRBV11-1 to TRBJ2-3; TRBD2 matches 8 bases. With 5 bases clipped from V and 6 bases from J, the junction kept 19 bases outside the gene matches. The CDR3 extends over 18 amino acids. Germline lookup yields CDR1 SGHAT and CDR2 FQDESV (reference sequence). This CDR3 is CASSLPWRGHGGVDTQYF. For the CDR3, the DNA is TGTGCCAGCAGCCTTCCCTGGAGGGGACACGGGGGGGTCGATACGCAGTATTTT.

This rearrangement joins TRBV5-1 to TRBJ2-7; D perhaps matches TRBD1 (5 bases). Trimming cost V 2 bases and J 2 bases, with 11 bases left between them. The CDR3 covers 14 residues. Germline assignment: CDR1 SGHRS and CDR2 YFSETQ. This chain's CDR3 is CASSLTAGTYEQYF. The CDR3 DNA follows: TGCGCCAGCAGCTTAACGGCAGGGACCTACGAGCAGTACTTC. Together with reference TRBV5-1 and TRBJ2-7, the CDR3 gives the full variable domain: KAGVTQTPRYLIKTRGQQVTLSCSPISGHRSVSWYQQTPGQGLQFLFEYFSETQRNKGNFPGRFSGRQFSNSRSEMNVSTLELGDSALYLCASSLTAGTYEQYFGPGTRLTVT.

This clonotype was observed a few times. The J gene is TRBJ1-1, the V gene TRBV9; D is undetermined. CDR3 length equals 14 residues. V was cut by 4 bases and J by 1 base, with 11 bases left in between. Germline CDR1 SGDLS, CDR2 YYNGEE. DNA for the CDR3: TGTGCCAGCAGCCTCCACGACGGGAACACTGAAGCTTTCTTT. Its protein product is CASSLHDGNTEAFF.

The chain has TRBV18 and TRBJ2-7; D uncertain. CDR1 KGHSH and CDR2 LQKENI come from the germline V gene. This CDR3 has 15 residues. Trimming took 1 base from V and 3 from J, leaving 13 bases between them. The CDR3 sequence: CASSPRSSSGYEQYF. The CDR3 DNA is TGTGCCAGCTCACCACGGAGCTCCTCGGGCTACGAGCAGTACTTC.

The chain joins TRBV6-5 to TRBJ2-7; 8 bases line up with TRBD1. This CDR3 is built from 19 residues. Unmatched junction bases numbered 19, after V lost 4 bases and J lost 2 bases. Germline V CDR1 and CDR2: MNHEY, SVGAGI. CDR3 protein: CASSSFTGWGQGAAYEQYF. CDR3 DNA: TGTGCCAGCAGTTCCTTCACAGGCTGGGGGCAGGGGGCGGCCTACGAGCAGTACTTC.